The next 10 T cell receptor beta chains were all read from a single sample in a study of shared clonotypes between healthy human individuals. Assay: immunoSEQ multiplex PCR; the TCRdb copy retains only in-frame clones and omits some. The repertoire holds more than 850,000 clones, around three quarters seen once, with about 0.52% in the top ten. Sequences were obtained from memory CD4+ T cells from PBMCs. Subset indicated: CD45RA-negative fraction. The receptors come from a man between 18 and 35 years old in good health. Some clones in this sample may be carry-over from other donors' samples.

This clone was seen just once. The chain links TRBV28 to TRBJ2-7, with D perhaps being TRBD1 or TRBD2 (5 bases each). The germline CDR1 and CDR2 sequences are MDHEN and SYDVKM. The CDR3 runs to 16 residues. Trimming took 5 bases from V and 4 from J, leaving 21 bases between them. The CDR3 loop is CASSPIPPRDPYEQYF. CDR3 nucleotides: TGTGCCAGCAGTCCAATACCCCCTAGGGACCCGTACGAGCAGTACTTC.

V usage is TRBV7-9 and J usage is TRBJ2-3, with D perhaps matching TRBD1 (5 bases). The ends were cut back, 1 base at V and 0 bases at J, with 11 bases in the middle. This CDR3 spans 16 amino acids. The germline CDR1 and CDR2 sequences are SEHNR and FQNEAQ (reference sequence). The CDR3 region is CASSLGFQGSTDTQYF. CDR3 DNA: TGTGCCAGCAGCTTAGGATTCCAGGGTAGCACAGATACGCAGTATTTT.

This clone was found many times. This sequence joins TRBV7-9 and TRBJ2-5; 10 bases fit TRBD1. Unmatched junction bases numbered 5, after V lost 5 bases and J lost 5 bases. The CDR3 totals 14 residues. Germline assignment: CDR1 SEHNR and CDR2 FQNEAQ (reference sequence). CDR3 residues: CASSARTGGETQYF. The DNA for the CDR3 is TGTGCCAGCAGCGCCCGGACAGGGGGGGAGACCCAGTACTTC.

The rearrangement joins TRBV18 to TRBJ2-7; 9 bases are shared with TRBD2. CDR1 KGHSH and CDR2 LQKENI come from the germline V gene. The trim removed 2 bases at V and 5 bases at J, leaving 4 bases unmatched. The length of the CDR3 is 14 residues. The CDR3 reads CASSPAGGFHEQYF. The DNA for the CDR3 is TGTGCCAGCTCACCAGCGGGAGGGTTTCACGAGCAGTACTTC.

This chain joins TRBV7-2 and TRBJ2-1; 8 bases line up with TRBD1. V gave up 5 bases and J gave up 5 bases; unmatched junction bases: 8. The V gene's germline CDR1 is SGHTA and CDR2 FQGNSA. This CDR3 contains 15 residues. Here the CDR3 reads CASSPGGAQDNEQFF. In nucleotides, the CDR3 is TGTGCCAGCAGCCCAGGGGGCGCTCAGGACAATGAGCAGTTCTTC. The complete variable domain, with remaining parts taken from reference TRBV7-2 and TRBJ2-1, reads GAGVSQSPSNKVTEKGKDVELRCDPISGHTALYWYRQSLGQGLEFLIYFQGNSAPDKSGLPSDRFSAERTGGSVSTLTIQRTQQEDSAVYLCASSPGGAQDNEQFFGPGTRLTVL.

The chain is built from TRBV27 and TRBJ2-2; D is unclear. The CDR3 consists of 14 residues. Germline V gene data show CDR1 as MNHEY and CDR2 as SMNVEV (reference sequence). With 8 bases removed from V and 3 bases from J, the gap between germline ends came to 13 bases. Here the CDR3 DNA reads TGTGCCAGCTCAAGGAAACTTGACACCGGGGAGCTGTTTTTT. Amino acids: CASSRKLDTGELFF.

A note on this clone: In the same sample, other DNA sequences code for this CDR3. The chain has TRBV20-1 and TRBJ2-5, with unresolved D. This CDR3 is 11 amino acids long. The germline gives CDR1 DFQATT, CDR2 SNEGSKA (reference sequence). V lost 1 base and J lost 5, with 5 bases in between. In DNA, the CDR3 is TGCAGTGCTAGAGGTTCGGAGACCCAGTACTTC. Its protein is CSARGSETQYF.

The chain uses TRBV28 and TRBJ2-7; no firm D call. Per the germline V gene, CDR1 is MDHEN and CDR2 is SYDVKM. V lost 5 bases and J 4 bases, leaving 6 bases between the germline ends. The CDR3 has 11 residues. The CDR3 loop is CASSPRYEQYF. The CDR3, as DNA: TGTGCCAGCAGTCCCAGGTACGAGCAGTACTTC.

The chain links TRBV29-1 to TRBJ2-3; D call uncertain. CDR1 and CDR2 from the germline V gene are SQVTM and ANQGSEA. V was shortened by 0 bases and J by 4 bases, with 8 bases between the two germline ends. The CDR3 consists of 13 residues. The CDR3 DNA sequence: TGCAGCGTTGAAGATGCCCGGGCAGATACGCAGTATTTT. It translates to CSVEDARADTQYF.

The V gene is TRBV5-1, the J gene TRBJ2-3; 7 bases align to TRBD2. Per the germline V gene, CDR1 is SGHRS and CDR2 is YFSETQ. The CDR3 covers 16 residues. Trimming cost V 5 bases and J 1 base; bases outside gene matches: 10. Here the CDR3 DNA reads TGCGCCAGCAGACCCAGTAGCGGGCGACGCACAGATACGCAGTATTTT. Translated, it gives CASRPSSGRRTDTQYF.